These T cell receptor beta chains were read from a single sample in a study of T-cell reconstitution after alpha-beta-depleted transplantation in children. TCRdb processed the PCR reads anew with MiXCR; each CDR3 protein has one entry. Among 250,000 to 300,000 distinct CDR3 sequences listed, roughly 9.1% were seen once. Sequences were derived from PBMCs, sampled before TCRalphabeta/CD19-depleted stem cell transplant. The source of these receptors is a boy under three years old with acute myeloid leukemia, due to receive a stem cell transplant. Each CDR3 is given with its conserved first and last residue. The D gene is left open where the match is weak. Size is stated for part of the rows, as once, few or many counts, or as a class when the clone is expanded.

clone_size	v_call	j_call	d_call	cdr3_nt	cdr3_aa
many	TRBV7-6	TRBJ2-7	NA	TGTGCCAGCAGCCCGGGACTCAACTACGAGCAGTACTTC	CASSPGLNYEQYF
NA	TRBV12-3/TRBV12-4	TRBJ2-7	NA	TGTGCCAGCAGTTTTACAGGGTGGCGTTACGAGCAGTACTTC	CASSFTGWRYEQYF
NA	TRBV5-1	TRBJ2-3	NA	TGCGCCAGCAGCTTGGCGGGAGACCCTAGCACAGATCCGCAGTATTTT	CASSLAGDPSTDPQYF
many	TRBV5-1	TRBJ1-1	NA	TGCGCCAGCAGCTTGGGAGGCAGCAACACTGAAGCTTTCTTT	CASSLGGSNTEAFF
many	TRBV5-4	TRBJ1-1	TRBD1	TGTGCCAGCAGCCCACGGGACAGGGAATATGAAGCTTTCTTT	CASSPRDREYEAFF
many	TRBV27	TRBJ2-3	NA	TGTGCCAGCAGTTTAATGAGCGGGCGCACAGATACGCAGTATTTT	CASSLMSGRTDTQYF
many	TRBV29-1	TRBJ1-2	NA	TGCAGCGTTGACCTATTGACAGGCCCCTATGGCTACACCTTC	CSVDLLTGPYGYTF
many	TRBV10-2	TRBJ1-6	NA	TGCGCCAGCAGTGCGGTAGGGATCTATAATTCACCCCTCCACTTT	CASSAVGIYNSPLHF
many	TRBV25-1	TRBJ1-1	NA	TGTGCCAGCAGTGAGCACAAGGGGGGCTTGAACACTGAAGCTTTCTTT	CASSEHKGGLNTEAFF
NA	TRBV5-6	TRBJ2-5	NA	TGTGCCAGCAGCCGCCGGGACCTAAGGAGAGAGACCCAGTACTTC	CASSRRDLRRETQYF
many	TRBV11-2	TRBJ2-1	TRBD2	TGTGCCAGCAGCTTACACCCTAGCGGGAGTGTCAATGAGCAGTTCTTC	CASSLHPSGSVNEQFF
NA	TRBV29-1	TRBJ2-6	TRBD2	TGCAGCGTTGAAACTTTGGGGGGGGAAACTGGGGCCAACGTCCTGACTTTC	CSVETLGGETGANVLTF
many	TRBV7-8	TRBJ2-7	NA	TGTGCCAGCAGCGCCGGGACGATTGGGGAGCAGTACTTC	CASSAGTIGEQYF
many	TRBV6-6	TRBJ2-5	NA	TGTGCCAGCAGTTACTCCTATGAGACCCAGTACTTC	CASSYSYETQYF
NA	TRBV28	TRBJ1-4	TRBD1	TGTGCCAGCAGTTTAAGGACAGGGACGTATGAAAAACTGTTTTTT	CASSLRTGTYEKLFF
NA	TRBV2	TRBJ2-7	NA	TGTGCCAGCAGTGAAAGAAATCAAACTCCCTACGAGCAGTACTTC	CASSERNQTPYEQYF
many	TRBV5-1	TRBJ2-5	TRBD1	TGCGCCAGCAGCTTGGCCCAGGGGGCGAGATTAGGAGAGACCCAGTACTTC	CASSLAQGARLGETQYF
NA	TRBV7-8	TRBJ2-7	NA	TGTGCCAGCAGCCTCGCGGGACTTATCTACGAGCAGTACTTC	CASSLAGLIYEQYF
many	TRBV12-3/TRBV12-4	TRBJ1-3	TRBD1	TGTGCCAGCAGCTCAGGGGGAAGAGGAAACACCATATATTTT	CASSSGGRGNTIYF
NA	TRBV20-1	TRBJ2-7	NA	TGCAGTGCTAGAGACGGAGTCTACGAGCAGTACTTC	CSARDGVYEQYF
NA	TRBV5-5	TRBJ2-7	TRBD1	TGTGCCAGCAGTTATATGGCCGGGACAGGGGTGGGGTACGAGCAGTACTTC	CASSYMAGTGVGYEQYF
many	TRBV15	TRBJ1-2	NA	TGTGCCACCAGCAGAGATGTGGCAGCCCCGGGGTATGGCTACACCTTC	CATSRDVAAPGYGYTF
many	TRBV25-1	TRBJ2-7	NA	TGTGCCAGCAGTGAATTAGCAGACTCCTACGAGCAGTACTTC	CASSELADSYEQYF
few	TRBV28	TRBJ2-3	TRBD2	TGTGCCAGCAGCGGGACTAGCGGGAGGGCCTTGTCCACAGATACGCAGTATTTT	CASSGTSGRALSTDTQYF
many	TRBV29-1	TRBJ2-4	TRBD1	TGCAGCGTTATAGGACAGGGAAAAAACATTCAGTACTTC	CSVIGQGKNIQYF
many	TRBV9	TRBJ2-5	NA	TGTGCCAGCAGCGTAGCTGGGGGGGAGACCCAGTACTTC	CASSVAGGETQYF
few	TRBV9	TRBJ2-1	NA	TGTGCCAGCAGCGTAGGGGCTCTGGGTTACAATGAGCAGTTCTTC	CASSVGALGYNEQFF
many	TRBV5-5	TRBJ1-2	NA	TGTGCCAGCAGCTTTTCGCCTCGGGAGGGGGACTATGGCTACACCTTC	CASSFSPREGDYGYTF
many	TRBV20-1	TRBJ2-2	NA	TGCAGTGCCGAGAGAGGGAGTACCGGGGAGCTGTTTTTT	CSAERGSTGELFF
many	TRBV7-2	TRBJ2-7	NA	TGTGCCAGCAGCGCACTCGGCAGATTCGACGAGCAGTACTTC	CASSALGRFDEQYF